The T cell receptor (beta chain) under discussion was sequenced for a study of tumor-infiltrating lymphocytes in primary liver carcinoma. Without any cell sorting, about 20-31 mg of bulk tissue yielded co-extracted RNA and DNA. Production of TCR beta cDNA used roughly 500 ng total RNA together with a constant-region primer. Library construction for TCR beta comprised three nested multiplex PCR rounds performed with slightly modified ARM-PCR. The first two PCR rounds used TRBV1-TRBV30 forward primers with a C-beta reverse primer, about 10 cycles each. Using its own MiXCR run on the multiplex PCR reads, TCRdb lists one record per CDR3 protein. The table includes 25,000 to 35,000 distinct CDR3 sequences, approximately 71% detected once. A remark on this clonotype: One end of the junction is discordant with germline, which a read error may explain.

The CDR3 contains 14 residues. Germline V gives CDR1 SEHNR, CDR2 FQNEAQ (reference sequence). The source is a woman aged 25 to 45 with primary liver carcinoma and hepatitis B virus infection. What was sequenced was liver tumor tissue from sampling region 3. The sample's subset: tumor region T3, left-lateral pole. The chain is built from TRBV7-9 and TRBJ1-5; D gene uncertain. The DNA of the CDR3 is TGTGCCAGCAACCCCCGGGAGAACAATCAGCCCCAATATTTT. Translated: CASNPRENNQPQYF.